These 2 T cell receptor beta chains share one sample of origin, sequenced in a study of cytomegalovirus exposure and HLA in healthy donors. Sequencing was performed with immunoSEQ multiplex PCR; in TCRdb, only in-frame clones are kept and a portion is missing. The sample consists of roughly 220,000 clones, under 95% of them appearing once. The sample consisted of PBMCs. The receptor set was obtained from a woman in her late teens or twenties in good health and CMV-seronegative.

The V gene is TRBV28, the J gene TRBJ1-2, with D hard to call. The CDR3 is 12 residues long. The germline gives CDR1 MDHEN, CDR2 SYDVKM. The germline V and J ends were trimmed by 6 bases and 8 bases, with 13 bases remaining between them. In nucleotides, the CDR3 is TGTGCCAGCAGGCCTCCGACGGGAGGCTACACCTTC. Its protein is CASRPPTGGYTF.

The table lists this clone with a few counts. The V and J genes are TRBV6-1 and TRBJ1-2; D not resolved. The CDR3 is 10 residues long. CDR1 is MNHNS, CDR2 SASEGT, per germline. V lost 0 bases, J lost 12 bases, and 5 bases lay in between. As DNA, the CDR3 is TGTGCCAGCAGTGAAGCGCAGGACACCTTC. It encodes CASSEAQDTF.